The clone carrying this T cell receptor beta chain is medium-sized within its sample. This beta chain is an unintended read in a library built for alpha chains; its size means little. The data originate from a study of spatial heterogeneity in lung cancer. In the study overall: Sequencing consistently turned up more beta-chain sequences than alpha-chain sequences. Mean representation of each unique TCR and UMI combination in the raw reads exceeded 9.5 occurrences.

The CDR3 sequence is 17 residues long. CDR1 is SGHVS, CDR2 FQNEAQ, per germline. Unmatched junction bases numbered 9, after V lost 1 base and J lost 6 bases. Time point in this sample: sample taken at primary tumor resection. Whole RNA obtained from tumor, nontumor lung or frozen PBMC underwent sequencing without sorting. Each TCR cDNA molecule carried a unique molecular identifier. MiXCR, run by TCRdb on the 5' RACE reads, gives a single entry per CDR3 protein. Of 2,000 or so distinct CDR3 sequences listed, less than 15% are singletons. The receptor was isolated from a male donor with early-stage non-small cell lung cancer. V usage is TRBV7-8 and J usage is TRBJ1-4; 9 positions agree with TRBD1. This sample comprised normal lung tissue next to the tumor, obtained at surgery. The CDR3 sequence is CASSLGPTGGEDEKLFF. CDR3 in DNA: TGTGCCAGCAGCTTAGGTCCCACAGGGGGCGAGGATGAAAAACTGTTTTTT.